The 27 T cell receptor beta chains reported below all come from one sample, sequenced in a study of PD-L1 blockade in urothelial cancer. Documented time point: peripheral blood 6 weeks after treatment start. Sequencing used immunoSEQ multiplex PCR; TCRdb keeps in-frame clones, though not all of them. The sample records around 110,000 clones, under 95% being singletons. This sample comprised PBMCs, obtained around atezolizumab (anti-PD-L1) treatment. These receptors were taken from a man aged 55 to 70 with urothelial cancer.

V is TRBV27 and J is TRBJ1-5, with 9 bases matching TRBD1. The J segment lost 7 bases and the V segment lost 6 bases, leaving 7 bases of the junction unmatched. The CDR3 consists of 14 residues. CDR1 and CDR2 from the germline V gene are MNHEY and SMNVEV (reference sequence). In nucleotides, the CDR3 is TGTGCCAGCAGCACGGGACAGGGTAGCCAGCCCCAGCATTTT. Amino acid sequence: CASSTGQGSQPQHF.

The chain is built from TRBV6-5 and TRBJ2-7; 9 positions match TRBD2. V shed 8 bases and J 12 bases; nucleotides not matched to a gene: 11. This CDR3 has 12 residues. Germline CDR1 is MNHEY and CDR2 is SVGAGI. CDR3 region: CASWSSGGRLYF. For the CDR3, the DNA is TGTGCCAGCTGGAGTAGCGGGGGTCGGCTGTACTTC.

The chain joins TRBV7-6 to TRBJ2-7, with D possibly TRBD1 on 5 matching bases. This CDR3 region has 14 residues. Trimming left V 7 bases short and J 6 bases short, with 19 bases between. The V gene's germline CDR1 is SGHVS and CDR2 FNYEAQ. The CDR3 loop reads CASTSRTSPSEQYF. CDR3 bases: TGTGCCAGCACTTCTAGGACAAGCCCCTCCGAGCAGTACTTC.

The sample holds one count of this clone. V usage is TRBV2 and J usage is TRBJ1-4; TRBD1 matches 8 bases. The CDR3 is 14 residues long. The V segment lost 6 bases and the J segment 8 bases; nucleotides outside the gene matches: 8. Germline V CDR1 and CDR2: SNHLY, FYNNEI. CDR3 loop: CASRLGQAAEKLFF. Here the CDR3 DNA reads TGTGCCAGCAGGCTGGGACAGGCCGCCGAAAAACTGTTTTTT.

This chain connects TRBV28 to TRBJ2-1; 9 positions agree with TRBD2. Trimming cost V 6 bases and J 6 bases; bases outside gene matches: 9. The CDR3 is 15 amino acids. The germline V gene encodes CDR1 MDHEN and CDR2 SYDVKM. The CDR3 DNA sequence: TGTGCCAGCAGCGAATTAGCGGGAGTCGGCAATGAGCAGTTCTTC. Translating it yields CASSELAGVGNEQFF.

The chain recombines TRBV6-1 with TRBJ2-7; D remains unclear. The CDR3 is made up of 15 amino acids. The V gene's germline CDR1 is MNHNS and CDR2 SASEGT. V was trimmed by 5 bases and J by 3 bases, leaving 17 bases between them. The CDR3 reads CASSILPSVIYEQYF. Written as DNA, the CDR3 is TGTGCCAGCAGTATACTCCCATCCGTCATCTACGAGCAGTACTTC.

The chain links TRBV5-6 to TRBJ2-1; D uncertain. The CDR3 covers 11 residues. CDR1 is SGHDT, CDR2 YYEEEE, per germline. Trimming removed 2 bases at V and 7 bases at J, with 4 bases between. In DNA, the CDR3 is TGTGCCAGCAGCTTTCTGAATGAGCAGTTCTTC. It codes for CASSFLNEQFF.

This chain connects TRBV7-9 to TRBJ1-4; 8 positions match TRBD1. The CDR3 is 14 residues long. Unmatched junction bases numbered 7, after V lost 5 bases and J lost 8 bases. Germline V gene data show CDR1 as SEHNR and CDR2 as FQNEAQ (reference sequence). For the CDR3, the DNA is TGTGCCAGCAGCAACACAAACAGGGGGGAAAAACTGTTTTTT. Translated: CASSNTNRGEKLFF. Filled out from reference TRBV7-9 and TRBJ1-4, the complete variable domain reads DTGVSQNPRHKITKRGQNVTFRCDPISEHNRLYWYRQTLGQGPEFLTYFQNEAQLEKSRLLSDRFSAERPKGSFSTLEIQRTEQGDSAMYLCASSNTNRGEKLFFGSGTQLSVL.

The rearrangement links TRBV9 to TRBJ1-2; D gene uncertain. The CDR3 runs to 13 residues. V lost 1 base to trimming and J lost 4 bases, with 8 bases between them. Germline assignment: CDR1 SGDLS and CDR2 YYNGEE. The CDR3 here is CASSVSGSYGYTF. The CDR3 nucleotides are TGTGCCAGCAGCGTATCGGGTAGCTATGGCTACACCTTC.

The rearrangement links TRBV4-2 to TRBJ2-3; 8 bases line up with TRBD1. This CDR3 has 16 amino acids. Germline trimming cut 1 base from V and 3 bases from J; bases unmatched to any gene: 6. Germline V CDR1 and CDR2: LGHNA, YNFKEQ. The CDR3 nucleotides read TGTGCCAGCAGCCAAGCACGGGACAGGTCGACAGATACGCAGTATTTT. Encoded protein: CASSQARDRSTDTQYF.

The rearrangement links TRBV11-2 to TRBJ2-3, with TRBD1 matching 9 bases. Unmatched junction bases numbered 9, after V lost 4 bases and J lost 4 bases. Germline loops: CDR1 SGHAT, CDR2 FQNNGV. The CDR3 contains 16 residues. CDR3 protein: CASSSWLQGASDTQYF. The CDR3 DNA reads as TGTGCCAGCAGCTCTTGGTTACAGGGGGCATCAGATACGCAGTATTTT.

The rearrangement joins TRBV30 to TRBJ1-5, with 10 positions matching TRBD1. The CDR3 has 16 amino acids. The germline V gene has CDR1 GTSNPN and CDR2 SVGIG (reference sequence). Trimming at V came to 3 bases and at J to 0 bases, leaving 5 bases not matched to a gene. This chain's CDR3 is CAWSGQGGISNQPQHF. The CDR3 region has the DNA TGTGCCTGGAGCGGACAGGGGGGGATTAGCAATCAGCCCCAGCATTTT.

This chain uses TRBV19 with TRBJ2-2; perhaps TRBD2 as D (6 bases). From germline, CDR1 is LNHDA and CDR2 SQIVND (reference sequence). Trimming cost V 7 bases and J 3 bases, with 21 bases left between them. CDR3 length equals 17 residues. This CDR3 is CASKETRTRRDTGELFF. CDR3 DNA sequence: TGTGCCAGTAAAGAGACTAGGACCCGCCGGGACACCGGGGAGCTGTTTTTT.

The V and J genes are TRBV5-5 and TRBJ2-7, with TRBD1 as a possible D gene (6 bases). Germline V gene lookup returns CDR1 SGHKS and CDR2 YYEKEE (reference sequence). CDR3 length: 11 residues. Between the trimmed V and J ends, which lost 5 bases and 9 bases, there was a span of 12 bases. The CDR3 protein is CASRTDRLQYF. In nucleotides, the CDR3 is TGTGCCAGCAGAACCGACAGGCTGCAGTACTTC.

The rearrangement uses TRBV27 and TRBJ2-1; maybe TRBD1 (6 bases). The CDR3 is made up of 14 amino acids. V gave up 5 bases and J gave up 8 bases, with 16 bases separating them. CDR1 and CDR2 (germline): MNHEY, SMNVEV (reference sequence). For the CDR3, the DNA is TGTGCCAGCAGTAAAAGGACAGCCTTCGATGAGCAGTTCTTC. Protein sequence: CASSKRTAFDEQFF.

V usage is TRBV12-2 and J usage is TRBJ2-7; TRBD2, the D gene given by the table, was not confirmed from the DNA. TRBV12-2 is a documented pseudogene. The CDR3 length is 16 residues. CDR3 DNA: TGTGCAAGTCGCTTTTACCGCGCGGATAGCTCCTACGAGCAGTACTTC. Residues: CASRFYRADSSYEQYF.

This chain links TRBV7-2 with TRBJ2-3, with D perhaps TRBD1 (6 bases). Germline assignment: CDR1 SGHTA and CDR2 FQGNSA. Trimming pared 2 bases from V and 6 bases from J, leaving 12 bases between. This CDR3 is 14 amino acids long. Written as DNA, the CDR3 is TGTGCCAGCAGCTTACTACAGGGTCGGGATACGCAGTATTTT. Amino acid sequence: CASSLLQGRDTQYF.

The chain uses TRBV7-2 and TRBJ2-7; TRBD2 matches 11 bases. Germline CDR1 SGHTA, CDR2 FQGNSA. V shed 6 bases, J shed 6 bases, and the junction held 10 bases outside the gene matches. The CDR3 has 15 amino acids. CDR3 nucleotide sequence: TGTGCCAGCAGTCTAGCGGGGGGACCCTCGATCGAGCAGTACTTC. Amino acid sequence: CASSLAGGPSIEQYF.

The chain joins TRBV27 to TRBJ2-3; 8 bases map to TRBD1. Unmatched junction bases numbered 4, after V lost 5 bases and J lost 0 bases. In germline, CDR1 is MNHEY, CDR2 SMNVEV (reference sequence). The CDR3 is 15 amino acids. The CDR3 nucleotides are TGTGCCAGCAGTCTGGACAGGGCTAGCACAGATACGCAGTATTTT. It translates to CASSLDRASTDTQYF.

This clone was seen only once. CDR3 residues: CASRLGSHGYEQYF. The CDR3 nucleotides read TGTGCCAGCAGACTGGGGAGTCATGGCTACGAGCAGTACTTC. The V and J genes are TRBV7-9 and TRBJ2-7, with a weak D call TRBD2 (5 bases). Trimming took 6 bases from V and 3 from J, leaving 15 bases between them. The germline gives CDR1 SEHNR, CDR2 FQNEAQ (reference sequence). This CDR3 is 14 amino acids long.

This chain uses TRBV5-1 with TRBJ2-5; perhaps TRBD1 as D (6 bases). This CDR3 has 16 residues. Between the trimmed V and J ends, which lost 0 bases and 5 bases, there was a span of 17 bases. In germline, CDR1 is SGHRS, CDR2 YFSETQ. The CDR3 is CASSLATGSLAETQYF. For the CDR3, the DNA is TGCGCCAGCAGCTTGGCTACAGGGTCGTTGGCGGAGACCCAGTACTTC.

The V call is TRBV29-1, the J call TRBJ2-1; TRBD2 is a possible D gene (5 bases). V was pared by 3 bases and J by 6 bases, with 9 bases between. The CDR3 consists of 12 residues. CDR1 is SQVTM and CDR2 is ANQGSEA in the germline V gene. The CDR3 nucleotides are TGCAGCGTTGATGGACTGTCCAATGAGCAGTTCTTC. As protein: CSVDGLSNEQFF.

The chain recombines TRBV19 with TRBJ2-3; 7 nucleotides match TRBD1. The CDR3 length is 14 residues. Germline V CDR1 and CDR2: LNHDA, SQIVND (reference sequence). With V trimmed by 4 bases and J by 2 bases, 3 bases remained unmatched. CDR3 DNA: TGTGCCAGTAGTAGTGGGACAGTCACAGATACGCAGTATTTT. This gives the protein CASSSGTVTDTQYF.

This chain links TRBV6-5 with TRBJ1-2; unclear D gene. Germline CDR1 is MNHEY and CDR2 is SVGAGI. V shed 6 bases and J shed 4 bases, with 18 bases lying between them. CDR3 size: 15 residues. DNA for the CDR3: TGTGCCAGCAGCCCCGCCCCGCAGGAAATCTATGGCTACACCTTC. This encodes CASSPAPQEIYGYTF.

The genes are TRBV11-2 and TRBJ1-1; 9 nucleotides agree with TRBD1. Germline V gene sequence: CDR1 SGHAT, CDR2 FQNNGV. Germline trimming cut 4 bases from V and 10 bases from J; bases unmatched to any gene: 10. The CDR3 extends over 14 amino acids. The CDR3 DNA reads TGTGCCAGCAGCTCCGGACAGGGGTTGATCGCAGCTTTCTTT. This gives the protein CASSSGQGLIAAFF.

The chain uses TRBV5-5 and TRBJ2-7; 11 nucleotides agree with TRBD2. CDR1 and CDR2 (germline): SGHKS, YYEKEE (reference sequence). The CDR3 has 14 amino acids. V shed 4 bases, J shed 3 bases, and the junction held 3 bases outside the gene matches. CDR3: CASSRGLADYEQYF. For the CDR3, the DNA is TGTGCCAGCAGCCGGGGACTAGCGGACTACGAGCAGTACTTC. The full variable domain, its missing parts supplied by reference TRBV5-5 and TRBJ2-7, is DAGVTQSPTHLIKTRGQQVTLRCSPISGHKSVSWYQQVLGQGPQFIFQYYEKEERGRGNFPDRFSARQFPNYSSELNVNALLLGDSALYLCASSRGLADYEQYFGPGTRLTVT.

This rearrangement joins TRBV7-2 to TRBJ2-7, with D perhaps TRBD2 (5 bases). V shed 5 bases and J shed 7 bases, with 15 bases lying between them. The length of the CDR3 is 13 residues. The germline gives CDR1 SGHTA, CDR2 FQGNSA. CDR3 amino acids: CASSPSGLREQYF. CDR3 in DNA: TGTGCCAGCAGCCCATCCGGACTGCGGGAGCAGTACTTC.